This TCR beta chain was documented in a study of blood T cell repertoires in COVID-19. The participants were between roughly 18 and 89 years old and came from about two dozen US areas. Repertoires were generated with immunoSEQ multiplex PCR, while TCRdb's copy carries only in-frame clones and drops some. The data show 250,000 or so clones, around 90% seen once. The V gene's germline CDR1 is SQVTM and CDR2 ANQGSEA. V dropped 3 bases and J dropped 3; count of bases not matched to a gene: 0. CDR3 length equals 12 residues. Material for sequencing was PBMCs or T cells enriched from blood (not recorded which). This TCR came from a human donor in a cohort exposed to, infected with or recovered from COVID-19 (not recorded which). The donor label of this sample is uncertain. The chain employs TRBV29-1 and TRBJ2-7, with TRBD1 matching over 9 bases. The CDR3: CSVEDRGYEQYF. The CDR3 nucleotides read TGCAGCGTTGAGGACAGGGGCTACGAGCAGTACTTC.